This T cell receptor (beta chain) was captured by sequencing in a study of identical twins. TCRdb re-called the 5' RACE reads through MiXCR, storing one row per CDR3 protein. The profile shows around 220,000 distinct CDR3 sequences, roughly 13% of them singletons. Notes on the study in general: With beta out-of-frame sequences, excess sharing by twins was weaker. The authors drew conclusions from cross-sectional statistical analysis rather than following the same donors.

The V gene's germline CDR1 is SEHNR and CDR2 FQNEAQ (reference sequence). V was cut by 4 bases and J by 4 bases, with 10 bases left in between. The CDR3 runs to 13 residues. On this clonotype itself: The antigen remains undetermined.

Material: memory (CD45RO+) T cells sorted from blood. The source of this sequence is a woman younger than 30 in good health. This chain joins TRBV7-9 and TRBJ1-2; perhaps TRBD1 as D (5 bases). The CDR3: CASSSQGSYGYTF. The CDR3 nucleotides read TGTGCCAGCAGCTCTCAGGGTAGCTATGGCTACACCTTC.